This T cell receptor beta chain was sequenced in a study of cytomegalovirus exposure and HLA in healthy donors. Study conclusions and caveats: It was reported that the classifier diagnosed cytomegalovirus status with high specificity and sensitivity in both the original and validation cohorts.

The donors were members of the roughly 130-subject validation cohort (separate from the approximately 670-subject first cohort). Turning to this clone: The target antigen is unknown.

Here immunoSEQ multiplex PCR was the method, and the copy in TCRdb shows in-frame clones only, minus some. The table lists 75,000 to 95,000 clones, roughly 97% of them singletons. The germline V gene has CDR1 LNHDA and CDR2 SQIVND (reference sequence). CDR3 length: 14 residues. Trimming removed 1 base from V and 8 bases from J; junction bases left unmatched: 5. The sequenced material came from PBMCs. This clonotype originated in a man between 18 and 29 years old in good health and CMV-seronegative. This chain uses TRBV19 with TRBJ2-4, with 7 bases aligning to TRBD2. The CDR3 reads CASSIGARGDIQYF. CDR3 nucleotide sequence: TGTGCCAGTAGTATAGGGGCCCGGGGGGACATTCAGTACTTC.